The clone carrying this T cell receptor beta chain was counted between two and nine times. Its specificity is not known. The sample comes from a study of T-cell reconstitution after alpha-beta-depleted transplantation in children. Germline V gene lookup returns CDR1 MNHEY and CDR2 SMNVEV (reference sequence). V lost 5 bases, J lost 4 bases, and 8 bases stayed unmatched. This CDR3 is built from 15 residues. Whole-study results and caveats: There were reportedly several hundred expanded graft clones from which alpha-beta T cells came about two months after transplant. Some patients owed their high day-60 TCRbeta diversity to surviving recipient T cells and thymic progenitors. Once a year had passed after transplant, T-cell counts and diversity came mostly from newly produced T cells.

Unique molecular identifiers were incorporated during preparation of the TCRbeta library. TCRdb reprocessed the PCR reads with MiXCR, giving one entry per CDR3 protein. The repertoire has around 450,000 distinct CDR3 sequences, 43% of them found once; the top ten carry approximately 30%. This chain uses TRBV27 with TRBJ2-5; 9 nucleotides match TRBD2. The TCR comes from a girl aged 2 to 9 with aplastic anemia, due to receive a stem cell transplant. The specimen was PBMCs, collected before TCRalphabeta/CD19-depleted stem cell transplant. CDR3: CASSISGRLGETQYF. CDR3 coding DNA: TGTGCCAGCAGTATTAGCGGGAGATTAGGAGAGACCCAGTACTTC.